The rows below give T cell receptor beta chains drawn from one sample of a study of response to subunit inactivated influenza vaccine. TCRdb ran MiXCR on the RT-PCR reads and lists one entry per CDR3 protein. Among 650,000 to 800,000 distinct CDR3 sequences listed, about 18% were seen once. Sequences were derived from PBMCs from blood, sampled roughly 5 days after vaccination. Receptor source: a man aged 45-60 years who received an inactivated influenza vaccine. Both conserved end residues are part of each CDR3. A D gene is named only where the DNA matches it firmly. Expanded clones get a size class; other rows say once, few or many, or leave the size out.

>.|TRBJ2-1|few|TRBV20-1
TGCAGTGCTAGAGATCTACAGCTATCCTACAATGAGCAGTTCTTC
CSARDLQLSYNEQFF
>.|TRBJ2-1|.|TRBV20-1
TGCAGTGCTAGAGAAGGGACGGGGGTCTATGAGCAGTTCTTC
CSAREGTGVYEQFF
>.|TRBJ1-2|few|TRBV29-1
TGCAGCGTTGCGCCCGGCAGCTATGGCTACACCTTC
CSVAPGSYGYTF
>.|TRBJ2-3|few|TRBV5-1
TGCGCCAGCAGCTTGGTTGGGCTAAAGACAGATACGCAGTATTTT
CASSLVGLKTDTQYF
>TRBD1|TRBJ2-5|.|TRBV7-3
TGTGCCAGCAGCCCCGGGACAGGGCTAGAGACCCAGTACTTC
CASSPGTGLETQYF
>TRBD1|TRBJ2-3|few|TRBV7-2
TGTGCCAGCAGCTTGGGACAGGGTGTAGTAAGCACAGATACGCAGTATTTT
CASSLGQGVVSTDTQYF
>.|TRBJ2-2|few|TRBV6-2/TRBV6-3
TGTGCCAGCAGGGATAGCTCCACCGGGGAGCTGTTTTTT
CASRDSSTGELFF
>.|TRBJ2-3|few|TRBV10-3
TGTGCCATCAGTGTTTCCAGGACTAGCACAGATACGCAGTATTTT
CAISVSRTSTDTQYF
>.|TRBJ1-2|few|TRBV28
TGTGCCAGCAGTCAGTATTCGCGGGGAAACTATGGCTACACCTTC
CASSQYSRGNYGYTF
>.|TRBJ2-1|many|TRBV20-1
TGCAGTGCTAGAGATCTCGCCCAAGAGCAGTTCTTC
CSARDLAQEQFF
>TRBD1|TRBJ1-2|few|TRBV6-5
TGTGCCAGCAGTTTACAGGGGAAAAATGGCTACACCTTC
CASSLQGKNGYTF
>TRBD1|TRBJ2-7|.|TRBV28
TGTGCCAGCAGTAACCAGGGGGTAAGCGACTACGAGCAGTACTTC
CASSNQGVSDYEQYF
>.|TRBJ2-3|.|TRBV6-1
TGTGCCAGCACCCCCCTGGGCACAGGACAGACCACAGATACGCAGTATTTT
CASTPLGTGQTTDTQYF